This T cell receptor beta chain was identified during a study of shared clonotypes between healthy human individuals. Overall study results and limits: The sharing of approximately 5.1% of naive CD4 clonotypes was seen across a few donors.

Caucasian adults residing in Nashville, Tennessee made up all the donors. Sequenced by immunoSEQ multiplex PCR; TCRdb stores in-frame clones only, minus some. The table includes millions of clones, roughly 94% detected once. The germline V gene encodes CDR1 SGDLS and CDR2 YYNGEE. CDR3 size: 15 residues. The V end was cut by 2 bases, the J end by 2 bases, with 11 bases between. With respect to this clone: What it binds is not known.

The receptor's source is a man between 18 and 29 years old in good health. The chain joins TRBV9 to TRBJ1-3, with no clear D. The sequenced sample was naive CD4+ T cells sorted from blood. Subset here: CD45RA+ positively selected. CDR3: CASSVSGETGNTIYF. The CDR3 nucleotides are TGTGCCAGCAGCGTTTCCGGGGAAACTGGAAACACCATATATTTT.